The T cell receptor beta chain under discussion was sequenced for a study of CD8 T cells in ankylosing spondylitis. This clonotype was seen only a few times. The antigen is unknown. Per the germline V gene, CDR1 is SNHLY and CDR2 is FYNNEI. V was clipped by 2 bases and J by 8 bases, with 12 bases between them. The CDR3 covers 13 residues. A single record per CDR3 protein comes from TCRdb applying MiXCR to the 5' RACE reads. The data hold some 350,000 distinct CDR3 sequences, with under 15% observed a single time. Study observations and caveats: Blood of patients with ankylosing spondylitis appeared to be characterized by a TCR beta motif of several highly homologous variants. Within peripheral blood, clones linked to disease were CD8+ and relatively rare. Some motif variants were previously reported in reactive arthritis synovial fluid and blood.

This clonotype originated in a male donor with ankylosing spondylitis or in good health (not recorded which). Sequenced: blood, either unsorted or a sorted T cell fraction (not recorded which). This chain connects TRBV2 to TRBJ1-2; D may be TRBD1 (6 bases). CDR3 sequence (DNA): TGTGCCAGCAGTGAAATGCAGGGGCCGGGCTACACCTTC. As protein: CASSEMQGPGYTF.